Following are 28 T cell receptor beta chains from one sample sequenced in a study of graft-versus-host responses after intestinal transplantation. Their cognate antigens are unknown. Using immunoSEQ multiplex PCR, the repertoire was profiled, and TCRdb retains in-frame clones only, with some absent. Here the sample spans 84,000 or so clones, about nine tenths being singletons. Sample: unstimulated CD4+ T cells sorted from spleen or lymph node cells, taken before intestinal transplant. The receptors derive from a human donor who received an intestinal transplant.

The J gene is TRBJ2-4, the V gene TRBV27, with 8 bases that match TRBD2. Germline CDR1 is MNHEY and CDR2 is SMNVEV (reference sequence). CDR3 size: 17 residues. V dropped 6 bases and J dropped 0; count of bases not matched to a gene: 10. This CDR3 is CASRGLGAALAKNIQYF. DNA of the CDR3: TGTGCCAGCAGGGGACTAGGAGCGGCCCTAGCCAAAAACATTCAGTACTTC.

The chain recombines TRBV21-1 with TRBJ2-2; TRBD1, the table's D call, was not compared with the DNA. TRBV21-1 is given as a pseudogene. The CDR3 has 17 residues. The CDR3 region has the DNA TGTGCCAGCAGCAAGGACCGGGACAGGGCGAACACCGGGGAGCTGTTTTTT. Its translation is CASSKDRDRANTGELFF.

The rearrangement uses TRBV11-1 and TRBJ1-2; D uncertain. V was shortened by 1 base and J by 6 bases, with 15 bases between the two germline ends. Looked up from germline, CDR1 is SGHAT and CDR2 is FQDESV (reference sequence). The CDR3 is made up of 15 amino acids. CDR3 sequence reads: CASSLEFGSANGYTF. The DNA for the CDR3 is TGTGCCAGCAGCTTAGAATTCGGTTCGGCGAATGGCTACACCTTC. Full variable domain (remainder filled in from reference TRBV11-1 and TRBJ1-2): EAEVAQSPRYKITEKSQAVAFWCDPISGHATLYWYRQILGQGPELLVQFQDESVVDDSQLPKDRFSAERLKGVDSTLKIQPAELGDSAMYLCASSLEFGSANGYTFGSGTRLTVV.

The rearrangement joins TRBV6-1 to TRBJ1-2; D possibly corresponds to TRBD1 (5 bases). The CDR3 is 12 residues long. Germline V gene data show CDR1 as MNHNS and CDR2 as SASEGT. V was clipped by 6 bases and J by 7 bases, with 12 bases between them. CDR3 DNA: TGTGCCAGCAGGCCTCAGGGATTTGGCTACACCTTC. Residues: CASRPQGFGYTF.

The chain is built from TRBV2 and TRBJ1-5; tentative D call: TRBD1 (6 bases). The CDR3 has 14 amino acids. V was shortened by 2 bases and J by 10 bases, with 15 bases between the two germline ends. Germline V gene lookup returns CDR1 SNHLY and CDR2 FYNNEI. Written as DNA, the CDR3 is TGTGCCAGCAGTGAATGGGGGACAAGGGAACCCCAGCATTTT. Translating it yields CASSEWGTREPQHF.

The CDR3 is CASSLMDRGTHEQYF. The CDR3 DNA reads TGTGCCAGCAGTCTTATGGACAGGGGAACCCACGAGCAGTACTTC. The rearrangement joins TRBV9 to TRBJ2-7; 9 bases match TRBD1. Looked up from germline, CDR1 is SGDLS and CDR2 is YYNGEE. Trimming at V came to 5 bases and at J to 5 bases, leaving 11 bases not matched to a gene. This CDR3 comprises 15 residues.

The V call is TRBV2, the J call TRBJ2-5; D gene unclear. The last part of the DNA fits TRBJ2-7 better; the J call may be wrong. The germline V gene has CDR1 SNHLY and CDR2 FYNNEI. The CDR3 sequence is 11 residues long. CDR3 sequence reads: CAGAISYEQYF. The CDR3 DNA is TGTGCCGGCGCGATCTCCTACGAGCAGTACTTC.

This chain connects TRBV5-3 to TRBJ2-5, with a tentative D call TRBD2 (7 bases). TRBV5-3 has ORF status, its function being uncertain. The CDR3 has 18 residues. V was clipped by 4 bases and J by 2 bases, with 24 bases between them. The CDR3 loop reads CARSPRPVGEGGQETQYF. The CDR3 nucleotides read TGTGCCAGAAGCCCCCGACCCGTGGGTGAGGGGGGGCAAGAGACCCAGTACTTC.

The rearrangement uses TRBV18 and TRBJ1-1; unclear D gene. The CDR3 extends over 15 amino acids. Germline lookup yields CDR1 KGHSH and CDR2 LQKENI. The V end was cut by 6 bases, the J end by 7 bases, with 21 bases between. The CDR3 DNA reads as TGTGCCAGCTCCCAACGAACCCTGGACGGCCGTGAAGCTTTCTTT. Translation: CASSQRTLDGREAFF.

The CDR3 coding sequence is TGTGCCAGCAGGCTACAGGGTGGCTCCGACACTGAAGCTTTCTTT. Protein product: CASRLQGGSDTEAFF. The rearrangement links TRBV6-5 to TRBJ1-1; the D gene is possibly TRBD1 (6 bases). This CDR3 is 15 amino acids long. Germline values: CDR1 MNHEY, CDR2 SVGAGI. Trimming removed 6 bases from V and 3 bases from J, with 17 bases in between.

The chain's CDR3 is CASSLGAYSTASLGTEAFF. The CDR3 bases are TGTGCCAGCAGCTTAGGGGCTTACAGCACGGCTTCTCTGGGCACTGAAGCTTTCTTT. The V gene is TRBV7-9, the J gene TRBJ1-1, with D uncertain. The CDR3 loop spans 19 amino acids. The V end was cut by 1 base, the J end by 4 bases, with 25 bases between. Germline V gene sequence: CDR1 SEHNR, CDR2 FQNEAQ (reference sequence).

The chain joins TRBV9 to TRBJ2-7; D might be TRBD2 (6 bases). This CDR3 spans 18 amino acids. V lost 4 bases and J 0 bases, leaving 23 bases between the germline ends. Germline V lookup: CDR1 SGDLS, CDR2 YYNGEE. The CDR3 loop reads CASSPPPTGLRSSYEQYF. DNA of the CDR3: TGTGCCAGCAGCCCCCCTCCGACGGGACTCAGGAGCTCCTACGAGCAGTACTTC.

The chain joins TRBV29-1 to TRBJ1-4, with D possibly matching TRBD1 (6 bases). Germline assignment: CDR1 SQVTM and CDR2 ANQGSEA. V was shortened by 8 bases and J by 7 bases, with 17 bases between the two germline ends. The CDR3 is 13 amino acids. In DNA form, the CDR3 reads TGCAGCATTCGAGGGGGAAAGGGTGAAAAACTGTTTTTT. Its translation is CSIRGGKGEKLFF.

The V gene is TRBV9, the J gene TRBJ2-1; D gene uncertain. Per the germline V gene, CDR1 is SGDLS and CDR2 is YYNGEE. The CDR3 is made up of 14 amino acids. Trimming left V 0 bases short and J 1 base short, with 5 bases between. CDR3 in DNA: TGTGCCAGCAGCGTAGTAGGGTCCTACAATGAGCAGTTCTTC. Encoded protein: CASSVVGSYNEQFF.

The CDR3 DNA is TGTGCCAGCGTGAGGGATGCGAACACCGGGGAGCTGTTTTTT. Protein: CASVRDANTGELFF. The J gene is TRBJ2-2, the V gene TRBV7-9; D is possibly TRBD2 (5 bases). CDR1 and CDR2 from the germline V gene are SEHNR and FQNEAQ (reference sequence). The ends were cut back, 8 bases at V and 0 bases at J, with 10 bases in the middle. The CDR3 contains 14 residues.

This rearrangement joins TRBV19 to TRBJ2-7; D ambiguous. The CDR3 covers 9 residues. Per the germline V gene, CDR1 is LNHDA and CDR2 is SQIVND (reference sequence). V lost 11 bases to trimming and J lost 6 bases, with 8 bases between them. The CDR3 DNA reads TGTGCCCCCCCCGTCGAGCAGTACTTC. Its translation is CAPPVEQYF.

The chain carries TRBV5-1 and TRBJ1-1; a weak D match, TRBD1 (6 bases). The germline V gene encodes CDR1 SGHRS and CDR2 YFSETQ. V lost 0 bases and J 5 bases, leaving 11 bases between the germline ends. There are 14 residues in the CDR3. This CDR3 is CASSLVRQVTEAFF. As DNA, the CDR3 is TGCGCCAGCAGCTTGGTAAGACAGGTGACTGAAGCTTTCTTT.

As regards this clone: Other nucleotide sequences in the sample specify the same CDR3. This sequence joins TRBV6-1 and TRBJ2-7; no clear D gene. CDR3 length: 16 amino acids. V dropped 3 bases and J dropped 0 bases, with 15 bases sitting between them. Germline V CDR1 and CDR2: MNHNS, SASEGT. CDR3 sequence reads: CASSEARFGGSYEQYF. The DNA for the CDR3 is TGTGCCAGCAGTGAGGCGCGGTTTGGCGGCTCCTACGAGCAGTACTTC.

The V call is TRBV5-1, the J call TRBJ2-7; D ambiguous. Trimming pared 4 bases from V and 4 bases from J, leaving 12 bases between. This CDR3 region has 13 residues. CDR1 and CDR2 from the germline V gene are SGHRS and YFSETQ. The CDR3 spells CASSLRAAYEQYF. The DNA of the CDR3 is TGCGCCAGCAGCCTCCGGGCTGCGTACGAGCAGTACTTC.

The chain couples TRBV28 to TRBJ1-5; D is perhaps TRBD1 (6 bases). The V end lost 4 bases, the J end lost 7 bases, and 17 bases lay between the germline ends. Germline-derived CDR1 and CDR2 are MDHEN and SYDVKM. CDR3 length: 15 residues. CDR3 in DNA: TGTGCCAGCAGTTCGTGGACAGAAGGGGAGCAGCCCCAGCATTTT. This sequence encodes CASSSWTEGEQPQHF.

The chain employs TRBV7-6 and TRBJ2-7; 9 nucleotides line up with TRBD2. The ends lost 7 bases at V and 5 bases at J; junction bases unmatched: 12. Germline V CDR1 and CDR2: SGHVS, FNYEAQ. The CDR3 spans 15 residues. CDR3 bases: TGTGCCAGCACCCCCATAGCGGGAGTAGGAAACGAGCAGTACTTC. Translation: CASTPIAGVGNEQYF.

V usage is TRBV5-1 and J usage is TRBJ2-3; D might be TRBD2 (7 bases). Germline CDR1 SGHRS, CDR2 YFSETQ. The CDR3 is 16 amino acids. Trimming removed 4 bases from V and 0 bases from J, with 15 bases in between. The CDR3 region is CASSPRGAGSTDTQYF. The CDR3 region has the DNA TGCGCCAGCAGCCCCCGGGGGGCGGGAAGCACAGATACGCAGTATTTT.

The chain recombines TRBV2 with TRBJ2-7, with D tentatively TRBD1 (6 bases). The CDR3 has 13 residues. CDR1 is SNHLY, CDR2 FYNNEI, per germline. V was clipped by 5 bases and J by 0 bases, with 8 bases between them. The CDR3 nucleotides read TGTGCCAGCAGTCGACAGGTCTCCTACGAGCAGTACTTC. Translation gives CASSRQVSYEQYF.

The chain is built from TRBV30 and TRBJ2-1; TRBD2 matches 7 bases. CDR1 GTSNPN and CDR2 SVGIG come from the germline V gene (reference sequence). J lost 3 bases, V lost 0 bases, and 8 bases had no gene match. This CDR3 is 16 amino acids long. The CDR3 nucleotides read TGTGCCTGGAGTGTATGGGGGAGGGCCCTCTACAATGAGCAGTTCTTC. Translation gives CAWSVWGRALYNEQFF.

The chain joins TRBV11-3 to TRBJ2-1; 8 nucleotides agree with TRBD1. The germline gives CDR1 SGHNT, CDR2 YENEEA. The CDR3 runs 14 residues. V trimming: 2 bases; J trimming: 12 bases; junction bases outside the gene matches: 9. The DNA for the CDR3 is TGTGCCAGCAGCTTACGGACAGGGACAATGAGGCAGTTCTTC. Its translation is CASSLRTGTMRQFF.

This clone was detected once. The rearrangement links TRBV10-3 to TRBJ2-2; D might be TRBD2 (7 bases). The V and J ends lost 6 bases and 4 bases respectively, with 21 bases between them. Germline V CDR1 and CDR2: ENHRY, SYGVKD. The CDR3 spans 17 residues. The CDR3 DNA follows: TGTGCCATCAGGGAAAGATTTTGGGGAGGGGGCACCGGGGAGCTGTTTTTT. Translation: CAIRERFWGGGTGELFF.

This chain links TRBV11-3 with TRBJ2-3, with a weak D call TRBD1 (6 bases). V was pared by 2 bases and J by 5 bases, with 11 bases between. This CDR3 has 14 residues. Germline V gene data show CDR1 as SGHNT and CDR2 as YENEEA. CDR3 protein: CASSLQGMGDTQYF. For the CDR3, the DNA is TGTGCCAGCAGCTTACAGGGGATGGGAGATACGCAGTATTTT.

The chain carries TRBV2 and TRBJ2-7; the match to TRBD2 covers 10 bases. Germline V gives CDR1 SNHLY, CDR2 FYNNEI. The CDR3 extends over 17 amino acids. V shed 6 bases, J shed 2 bases, and the junction held 13 bases outside the gene matches. The CDR3 is CASSQLPRLAGTYEQYF. Written as DNA, the CDR3 is TGTGCCAGCAGCCAACTACCCCGACTAGCGGGTACCTACGAGCAGTACTTC.